A single sample is the source of the 16 T cell receptor beta chains below, sequenced in a study of blood T cell repertoires in COVID-19. Some clones are missing from TCRdb's copy, which holds only in-frame ones; the method was immunoSEQ multiplex PCR. Of 25,000 to 35,000 clones in the sample, around 85% were seen once. The source material was peripheral blood. Every receptor here comes from an elderly man with active COVID-19.

The chain combines TRBV6-5 with TRBJ1-1; 10 positions agree with TRBD1. Per germline, CDR1 MNHEY and CDR2 SVGAGI. This CDR3 has 12 amino acids. V shed 4 bases and J 14 bases; nucleotides not matched to a gene: 7. The CDR3 is CASSSPDRGAFF. The CDR3 nucleotides read TGTGCCAGCAGTTCACCGGACAGGGGGGCATTCTTT.

The V and J genes are TRBV2 and TRBJ1-2; D is unclear. Germline V CDR1 and CDR2: SNHLY, FYNNEI. Trimming removed 0 bases from V and 4 bases from J, with 9 bases in between. This CDR3 has 14 residues. CDR3 bases: TGTGCCAGCAGTGAAGCGGGCTTTGCCTATGGCTACACCTTC. It codes for CASSEAGFAYGYTF.

J is TRBJ2-3 and V is TRBV7-2; 10 bases agree with TRBD2. This CDR3 contains 15 residues. Germline CDR1 is SGHTA and CDR2 is FQGNSA. J gave up 8 bases and V 5 bases, and 10 bases lay outside the gene matches. The CDR3 DNA sequence: TGTGCCAGCAGCCCAGGACTAGCGGAGGGGAGTACGCAGTATTTT. Encoded protein: CASSPGLAEGSTQYF.

The V call is TRBV7-9, the J call TRBJ1-2; 8 nucleotides match TRBD1. V lost 4 bases and J lost 4; bases outside the gene matches: 5. The CDR3 is 14 residues long. Germline lookup yields CDR1 SEHNR and CDR2 FQNEAQ (reference sequence). For the CDR3, the DNA is TGTGCCAGCAGCTCGGGACAGGTCGGCTATGGCTACACCTTC. The encoded protein is CASSSGQVGYGYTF.

This chain's CDR3 is CASSDAGQETNTGELFF. DNA of the CDR3: TGTGCCAGCAGTGACGCCGGACAGGAGACGAACACCGGGGAGCTGTTTTTT. The genes are TRBV6-4 and TRBJ2-2, with 7 bases lining up with TRBD1. Per germline, CDR1 MRHNA and CDR2 SNTAGT. The V and J ends lost 2 bases and 0 bases, in that order; junction bases with no gene match: 6. CDR3 length equals 17 residues.

The V and J genes are TRBV18 and TRBJ2-3; TRBD2 matches 13 bases. The V gene end was trimmed by 4 bases and the J gene end by 5 bases; junction bases not matched to a gene: 9. Germline assignment: CDR1 KGHSH and CDR2 LQKENI. The CDR3 is 17 residues long. CDR3 sequence: CASSLIPGLAGRDTQYF. The CDR3 DNA follows: TGTGCCAGCTCACTCATCCCGGGACTAGCGGGAAGAGATACGCAGTATTTT.

The CDR3 here is CATSLQENQPQHF. CDR3 sequence (DNA): TGTGCCACCAGCTTACAGGAAAATCAGCCCCAGCATTTT. The chain couples TRBV15 to TRBJ1-5; D may be TRBD1 (5 bases). Trimming removed 5 bases from V and 4 bases from J, with 9 bases in between. Germline V CDR1 and CDR2: LNHNV, YYDKDF (reference sequence). The CDR3 sequence is 13 residues long.

The V gene is TRBV3-1 (or the pseudogene TRBV3-2), the J gene TRBJ2-1; TRBD2 aligns across 7 bases. The germline CDR1 and CDR2 sequences are LGHDT and YNNKEL (reference sequence). With 4 bases clipped from V and 6 bases from J, the junction kept 12 bases outside the gene matches. This CDR3 has 16 residues. CDR3 nucleotides: TGTGCCAGCAGCCCCCGCCTACGCGGGGGTCTCAATGAGCAGTTCTTC. The encoded protein is CASSPRLRGGLNEQFF.

The V call is TRBV5-4, the J call TRBJ2-3; the match to TRBD2 covers 7 bases. CDR3 length equals 15 residues. Trimming cost V 2 bases and J 3 bases; bases outside gene matches: 6. Germline CDR1 is SGHNT and CDR2 is YYREEE (reference sequence). The CDR3 region is CASSFAAGTTDTQYF. The CDR3 DNA reads TGTGCCAGCAGCTTCGCAGCGGGGACTACAGATACGCAGTATTTT. The entire variable domain, with the rest obtained from reference TRBV5-4 and TRBJ2-3, is as follows: ETGVTQSPTHLIKTRGQQVTLRCSSQSGHNTVSWYQQALGQGPQFIFQYYREEENGRGNFPPRFSGLQFPNYSSELNVNALELDDSALYLCASSFAAGTTDTQYFGPGTRLTVL.

The rearrangement uses TRBV28 and TRBJ1-1; D unresolved. The germline gives CDR1 MDHEN, CDR2 SYDVKM. V shed 4 bases and J shed 0 bases, with 6 bases lying between them. This CDR3 contains 13 residues. The CDR3 reads CASSSQMNTEAFF. The DNA of the CDR3 is TGTGCCAGCAGTTCACAGATGAACACTGAAGCTTTCTTT.

This chain joins TRBV10-1 and TRBJ2-3, with TRBD1 as a possible D gene (6 bases). Trimming left V 0 bases short and J 1 base short, with 14 bases between. Germline-derived CDR1 and CDR2 are WNHNN and SYGVQD (reference sequence). The length of the CDR3 is 17 residues. The CDR3 DNA follows: TGCGCCAGCAGTGAGTCCAGGGGCCTGACTGGCACAGATACGCAGTATTTT. It translates to CASSESRGLTGTDTQYF.

This CDR3 reads CSVVEGQGNTIYF. DNA of the CDR3: TGCAGCGTTGTCGAGGGGCAGGGGAACACCATATATTTT. This rearrangement joins TRBV29-1 to TRBJ1-3, with D possibly TRBD1 on 6 matching bases. V lost 4 bases and J lost 7, with 14 bases in between. The germline gives CDR1 SQVTM, CDR2 ANQGSEA. The CDR3 runs to 13 residues.

This chain links TRBV11-1 with TRBJ2-1; D is possibly TRBD2 (5 bases). Germline loops: CDR1 SGHAT, CDR2 FQDESV (reference sequence). V was cut by 1 base and J by 1 base, with 11 bases left in between. The length of the CDR3 is 16 residues. The CDR3 coding sequence is TGTGCCAGCAGCTTAGGGTTCTCGGGGTCCTACAATGAGCAGTTCTTC. Residues: CASSLGFSGSYNEQFF. The entire variable domain, with the rest obtained from reference TRBV11-1 and TRBJ2-1, is as follows: EAEVAQSPRYKITEKSQAVAFWCDPISGHATLYWYRQILGQGPELLVQFQDESVVDDSQLPKDRFSAERLKGVDSTLKIQPAELGDSAMYLCASSLGFSGSYNEQFFGPGTRLTVL.

This clone was seen a single time. The genes are TRBV5-6 and TRBJ2-2; D remains ambiguous. Germline V gene lookup returns CDR1 SGHDT and CDR2 YYEEEE. Trimming removed 4 bases at V and 6 bases at J, with 7 bases between. This CDR3 spans 12 amino acids. For the CDR3, the DNA is TGTGCCAGCAGCCGGTTCTCCGGGGAGCTGTTTTTT. Its translation: CASSRFSGELFF.

The chain links TRBV7-6 to TRBJ2-2; a possible D gene is TRBD2 (6 bases). The CDR3 contains 15 residues. Between the trimmed V and J ends, which lost 5 bases and 3 bases, there was a span of 13 bases. CDR1 SGHVS and CDR2 FNYEAQ come from the germline V gene. CDR3 nucleotides: TGTGCCAGCAGCCCCGGGACTCGATACACCGGGGAGCTGTTTTTT. Protein product: CASSPGTRYTGELFF. Looking up the rest from reference TRBV7-6 and TRBJ2-2 gives the full variable domain: GAGVSQSPRYKVTKRGQDVALRCDPISGHVSLYWYRQALGQGPEFLTYFNYEAQQDKSGLPNDRFSAERPEGSISTLTIQRTEQRDSAMYRCASSPGTRYTGELFFGEGSRLTVL.

The chain couples TRBV4-2 to TRBJ2-1; 10 nucleotides line up with TRBD1. The V segment lost 5 bases and the J segment 10 bases; nucleotides outside the gene matches: 5. The CDR3 contains 13 residues. Germline lookup yields CDR1 LGHNA and CDR2 YNFKEQ. The DNA for the CDR3 is TGTGCCAGCAGCACCGGGACAGGGGACGAGCAGTTCTTC. Translating gives CASSTGTGDEQFF.